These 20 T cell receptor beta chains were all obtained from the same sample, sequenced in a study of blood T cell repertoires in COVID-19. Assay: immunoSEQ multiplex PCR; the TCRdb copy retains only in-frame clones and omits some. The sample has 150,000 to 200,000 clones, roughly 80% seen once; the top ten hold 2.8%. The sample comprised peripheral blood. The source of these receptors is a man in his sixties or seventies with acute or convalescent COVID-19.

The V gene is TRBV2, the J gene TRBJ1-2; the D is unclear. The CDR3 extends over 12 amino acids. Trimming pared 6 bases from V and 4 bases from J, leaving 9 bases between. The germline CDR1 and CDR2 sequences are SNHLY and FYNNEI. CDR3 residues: CASRGGGYGYTF. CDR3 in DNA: TGTGCCAGCAGGGGAGGCGGCTATGGCTACACCTTC. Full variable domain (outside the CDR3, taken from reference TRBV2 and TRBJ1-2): EPEVTQTPSHQVTQMGQEVILRCVPISNHLYFYWYRQILGQKVEFLVSFYNNEISEKSEIFDDQFSVERPDGSNFTLKIRSTKLEDSAMYFCASRGGGYGYTFGSGTRLTVV.

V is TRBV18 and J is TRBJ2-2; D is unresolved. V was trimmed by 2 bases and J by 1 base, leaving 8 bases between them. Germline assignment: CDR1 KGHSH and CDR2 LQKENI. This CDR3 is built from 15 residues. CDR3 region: CASSPKAQNTGELFF. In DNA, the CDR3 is TGTGCCAGCTCACCAAAAGCGCAGAACACCGGGGAGCTGTTTTTT.

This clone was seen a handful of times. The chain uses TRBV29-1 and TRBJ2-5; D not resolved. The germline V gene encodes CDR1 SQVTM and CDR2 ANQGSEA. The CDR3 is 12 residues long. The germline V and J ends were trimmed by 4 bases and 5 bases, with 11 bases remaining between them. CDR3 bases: TGCAGCGTTGTGAGTAGTAAGGAGACCCAGTACTTC. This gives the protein CSVVSSKETQYF.

CDR3 protein: CASRPGALGTQYF. CDR3 DNA: TGTGCCAGCAGACCAGGGGCCCTGGGGACCCAGTACTTC. The rearrangement uses TRBV12-3 or TRBV12-4 and TRBJ2-5; D is perhaps TRBD1 (6 bases). This CDR3 is 13 amino acids long. With 6 bases removed from V and 7 bases from J, the gap between germline ends came to 15 bases.

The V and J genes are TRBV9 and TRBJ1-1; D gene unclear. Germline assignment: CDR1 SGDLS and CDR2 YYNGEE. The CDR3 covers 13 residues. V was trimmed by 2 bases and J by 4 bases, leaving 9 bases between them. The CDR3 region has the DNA TGTGCCAGCAGCGTTTCATCATTCACTGAAGCTTTCTTT. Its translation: CASSVSSFTEAFF.

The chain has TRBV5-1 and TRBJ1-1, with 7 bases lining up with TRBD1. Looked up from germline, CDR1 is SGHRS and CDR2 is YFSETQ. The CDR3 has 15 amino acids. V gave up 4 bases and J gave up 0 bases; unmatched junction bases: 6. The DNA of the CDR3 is TGCGCCAGCAGCCGGGAGGGGGCCATGAACACTGAAGCTTTCTTT. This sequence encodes CASSREGAMNTEAFF. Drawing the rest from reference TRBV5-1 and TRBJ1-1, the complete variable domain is KAGVTQTPRYLIKTRGQQVTLSCSPISGHRSVSWYQQTPGQGLQFLFEYFSETQRNKGNFPGRFSGRQFSNSRSEMNVSTLELGDSALYLCASSREGAMNTEAFFGQGTRLTVV.

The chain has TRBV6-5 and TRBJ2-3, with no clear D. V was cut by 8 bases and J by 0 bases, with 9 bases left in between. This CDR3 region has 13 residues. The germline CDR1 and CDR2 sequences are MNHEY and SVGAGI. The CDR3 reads CASGTISTDTQYF. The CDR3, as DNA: TGTGCCAGCGGCACTATCAGCACAGATACGCAGTATTTT.

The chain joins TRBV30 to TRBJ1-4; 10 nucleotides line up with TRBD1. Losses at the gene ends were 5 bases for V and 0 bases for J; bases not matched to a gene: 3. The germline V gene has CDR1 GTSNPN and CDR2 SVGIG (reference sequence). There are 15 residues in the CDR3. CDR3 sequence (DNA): TGTGCCTGGCGGACAGGGGGTTCAACTAATGAAAAACTGTTTTTT. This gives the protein CAWRTGGSTNEKLFF. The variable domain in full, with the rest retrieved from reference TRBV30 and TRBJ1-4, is SQTIHQWPATLVQPVGSPLSLECTVEGTSNPNLYWYRQAAGRGLQLLFYSVGIGQISSEVPQNLSASRPQDRQFILSSKKLLLSDSGFYLCAWRTGGSTNEKLFFGSGTQLSVL.

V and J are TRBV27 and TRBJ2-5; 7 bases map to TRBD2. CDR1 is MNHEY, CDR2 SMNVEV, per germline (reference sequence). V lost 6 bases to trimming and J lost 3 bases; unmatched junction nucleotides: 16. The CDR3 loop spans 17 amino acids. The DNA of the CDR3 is TGTGCCAGCAGCCCTGCGGTCGGTGGGGCGGGGGAAGAGACCCAGTACTTC. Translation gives CASSPAVGGAGEETQYF.

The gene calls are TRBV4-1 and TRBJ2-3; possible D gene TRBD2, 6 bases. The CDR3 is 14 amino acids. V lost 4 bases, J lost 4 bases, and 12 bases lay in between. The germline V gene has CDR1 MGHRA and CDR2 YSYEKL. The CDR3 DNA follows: TGCGCCAGCAGCCCGGGGTCGGGGGCAGATACGCAGTATTTT. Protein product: CASSPGSGADTQYF.

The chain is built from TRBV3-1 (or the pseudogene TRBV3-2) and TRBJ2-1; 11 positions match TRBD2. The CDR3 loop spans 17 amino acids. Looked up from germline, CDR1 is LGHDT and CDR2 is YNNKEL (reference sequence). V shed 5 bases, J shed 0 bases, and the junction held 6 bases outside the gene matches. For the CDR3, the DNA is TGTGCCAGCAGCTACGGACTAGCGGGTTTCTCCTACAATGAGCAGTTCTTC. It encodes CASSYGLAGFSYNEQFF.

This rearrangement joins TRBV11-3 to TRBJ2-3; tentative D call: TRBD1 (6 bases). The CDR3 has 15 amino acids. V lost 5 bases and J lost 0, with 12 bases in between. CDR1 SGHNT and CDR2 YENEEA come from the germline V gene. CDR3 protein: CASSPGTLSTDTQYF. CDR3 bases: TGTGCCAGCAGCCCGGGGACATTAAGCACAGATACGCAGTATTTT.

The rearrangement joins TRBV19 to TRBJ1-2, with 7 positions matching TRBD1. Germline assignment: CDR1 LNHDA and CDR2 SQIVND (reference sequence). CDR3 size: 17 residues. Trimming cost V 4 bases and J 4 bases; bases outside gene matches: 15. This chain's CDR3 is CASSTSGMGQTVYGYTF. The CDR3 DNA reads TGTGCCAGTAGTACTTCGGGTATGGGACAGACAGTCTATGGCTACACCTTC.

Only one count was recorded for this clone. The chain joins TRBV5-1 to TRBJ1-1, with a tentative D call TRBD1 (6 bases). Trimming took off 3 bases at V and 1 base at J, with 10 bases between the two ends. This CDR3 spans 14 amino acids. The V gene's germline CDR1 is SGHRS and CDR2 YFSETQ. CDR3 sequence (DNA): TGCGCCAGCAGCTGGGGGCCGGGGAACACTGAAGCTTTCTTT. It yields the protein CASSWGPGNTEAFF. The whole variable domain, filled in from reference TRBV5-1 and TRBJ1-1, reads KAGVTQTPRYLIKTRGQQVTLSCSPISGHRSVSWYQQTPGQGLQFLFEYFSETQRNKGNFPGRFSGRQFSNSRSEMNVSTLELGDSALYLCASSWGPGNTEAFFGQGTRLTVV.

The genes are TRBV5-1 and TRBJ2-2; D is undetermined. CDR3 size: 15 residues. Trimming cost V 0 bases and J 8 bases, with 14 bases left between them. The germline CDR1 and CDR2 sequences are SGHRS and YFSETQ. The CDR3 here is CASSLEPSAPGELFF. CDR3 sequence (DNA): TGCGCCAGCAGCTTGGAGCCTAGTGCTCCGGGGGAGCTGTTTTTT.

CDR3 DNA: TGTGCCAGCAGCCACCCTCGGCAGGCTGGGAGTAGCTCCTACAATGAGCAGTTCTTC. As protein: CASSHPRQAGSSSYNEQFF. J is TRBJ2-1 and V is TRBV7-9; perhaps TRBD2 as D (5 bases). The length of the CDR3 is 19 residues. The germline CDR1 and CDR2 sequences are SEHNR and FQNEAQ (reference sequence). Trimming stripped 5 bases from V and 0 bases from J, with 23 bases between.

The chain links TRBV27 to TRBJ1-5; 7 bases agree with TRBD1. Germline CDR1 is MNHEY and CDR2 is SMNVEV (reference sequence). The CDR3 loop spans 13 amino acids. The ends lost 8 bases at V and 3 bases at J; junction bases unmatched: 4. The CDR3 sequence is CASRGQLNQPQHF. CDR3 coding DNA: TGTGCCAGCCGGGGACAGCTCAATCAGCCCCAGCATTTT.

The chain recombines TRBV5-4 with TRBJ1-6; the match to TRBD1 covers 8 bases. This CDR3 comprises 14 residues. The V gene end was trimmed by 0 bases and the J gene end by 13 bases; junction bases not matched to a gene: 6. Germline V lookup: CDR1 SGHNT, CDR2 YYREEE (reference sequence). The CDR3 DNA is TGTGCCAGCAGCTTGGCACCGGACAGGGAGCCCCTCCACTTT. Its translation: CASSLAPDREPLHF.

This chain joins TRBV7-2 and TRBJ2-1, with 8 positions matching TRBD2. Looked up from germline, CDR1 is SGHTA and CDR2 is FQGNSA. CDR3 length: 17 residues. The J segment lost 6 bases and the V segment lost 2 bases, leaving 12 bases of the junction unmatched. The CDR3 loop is CASSLPPAGRAPNEQFF. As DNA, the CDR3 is TGTGCCAGCAGCTTACCCCCCGCCGGGAGGGCCCCCAATGAGCAGTTCTTC.

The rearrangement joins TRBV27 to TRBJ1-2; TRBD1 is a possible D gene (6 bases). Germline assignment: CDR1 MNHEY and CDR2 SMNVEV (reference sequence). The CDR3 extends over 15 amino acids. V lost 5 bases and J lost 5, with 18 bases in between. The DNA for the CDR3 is TGTGCCAGCAGTCCCCGGACAGCAGACGATTATGGCTACACCTTC. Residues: CASSPRTADDYGYTF.